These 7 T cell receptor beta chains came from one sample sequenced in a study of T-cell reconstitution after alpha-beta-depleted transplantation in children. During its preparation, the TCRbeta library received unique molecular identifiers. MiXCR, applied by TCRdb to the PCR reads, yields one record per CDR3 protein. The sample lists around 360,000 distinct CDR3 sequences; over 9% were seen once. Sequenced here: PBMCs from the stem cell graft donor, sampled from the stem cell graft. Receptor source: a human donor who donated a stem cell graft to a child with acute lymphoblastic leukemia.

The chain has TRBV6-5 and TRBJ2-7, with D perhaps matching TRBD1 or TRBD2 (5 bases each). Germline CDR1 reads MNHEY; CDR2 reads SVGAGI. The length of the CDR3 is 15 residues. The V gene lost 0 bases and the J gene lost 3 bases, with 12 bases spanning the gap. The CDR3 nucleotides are TGTGCCAGCAGTTACTCGAAAGGGACCAACTACGAGCAGTACTTC. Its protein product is CASSYSKGTNYEQYF.

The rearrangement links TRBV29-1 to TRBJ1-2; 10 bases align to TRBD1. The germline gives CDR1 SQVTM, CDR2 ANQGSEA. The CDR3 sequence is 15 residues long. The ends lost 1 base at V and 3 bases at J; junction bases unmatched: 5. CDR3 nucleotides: TGCAGCGTTGAAGGGGGACAGGGGTGGGACTATGGCTACACCTTC. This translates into CSVEGGQGWDYGYTF.

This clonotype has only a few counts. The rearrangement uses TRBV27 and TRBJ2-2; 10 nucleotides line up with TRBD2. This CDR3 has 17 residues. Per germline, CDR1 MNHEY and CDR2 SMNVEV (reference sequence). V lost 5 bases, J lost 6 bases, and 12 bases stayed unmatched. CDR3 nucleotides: TGTGCCAGCAGTCCCCTCCAGCTAGCGGGAGAATCCGGGGAGCTGTTTTTT. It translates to CASSPLQLAGESGELFF.

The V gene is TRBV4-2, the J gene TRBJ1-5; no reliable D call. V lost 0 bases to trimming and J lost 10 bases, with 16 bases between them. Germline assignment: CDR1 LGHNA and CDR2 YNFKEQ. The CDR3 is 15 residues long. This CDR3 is CASSQDSGDTVPQHF. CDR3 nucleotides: TGTGCCAGCAGCCAAGATTCCGGAGACACCGTTCCCCAGCATTTT.

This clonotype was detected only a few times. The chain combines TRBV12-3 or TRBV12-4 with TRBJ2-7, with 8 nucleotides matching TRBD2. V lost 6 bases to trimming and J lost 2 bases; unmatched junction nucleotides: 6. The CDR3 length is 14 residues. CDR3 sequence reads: CASSWTSKAYEQYF. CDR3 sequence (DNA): TGTGCCAGCAGCTGGACTAGCAAAGCCTACGAGCAGTACTTC.

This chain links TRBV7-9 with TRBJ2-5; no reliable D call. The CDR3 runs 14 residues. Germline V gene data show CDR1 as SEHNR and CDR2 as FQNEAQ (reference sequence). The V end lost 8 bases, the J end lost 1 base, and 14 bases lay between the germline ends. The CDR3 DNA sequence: TGTGCCAGCTTAGCTTGGAACAGCCAAGAGACCCAGTACTTC. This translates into CASLAWNSQETQYF.

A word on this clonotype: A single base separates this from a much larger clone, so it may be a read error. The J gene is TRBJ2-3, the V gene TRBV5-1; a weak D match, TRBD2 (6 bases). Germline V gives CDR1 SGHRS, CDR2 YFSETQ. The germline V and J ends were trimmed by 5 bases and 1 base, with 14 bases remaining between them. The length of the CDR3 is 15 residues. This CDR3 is CASSQGLEGTDTQYF. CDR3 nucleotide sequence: TGCGCCAGCAGTCAGGGACTGGAAGGCACAGATACGCAGTATTTT.